This T cell receptor beta chain stems from a study of blood T cell repertoires in COVID-19. Study details: Italy, Spain and the United States were the sources of the convalescent and acute COVID-19 samples. PBMCs, B-cell-depleted T cells, or T cells provided the cDNA or gDNA that made up the material.

The Seattle site enrolled patients during active infection and followed them longitudinally. The authors' processing: The authors estimated nucleated cell counts from reference gene primer amplification. This table comes from immunoSEQ multiplex PCR, and its TCRdb copy is limited to in-frame clones, with some not included. V, J and clone size reflect that table, while D and trimming were determined from the DNA. The table shows roughly 210,000 clones, with under 90% occurring only once. V lost 5 bases to trimming and J lost 7 bases; unmatched junction nucleotides: 16. The CDR3 sequence is 18 residues long. Germline-derived CDR1 and CDR2 are MDHEN and SYDVKM.

The rearrangement joins TRBV28 to TRBJ2-1; 11 bases are a match to TRBD1. Sequenced input: peripheral blood. This receptor was obtained from a woman older than 75 with COVID-19, enrolled during active disease. The CDR3 protein is CASSPIRDRGVLSNEQFF. The CDR3, as DNA: TGTGCCAGCAGTCCCATCAGGGACAGGGGGGTTTTATCGAATGAGCAGTTCTTC.